This T cell receptor beta chain was recovered during a study of Graves' ophthalmopathy and Graves' hyperthyroidism. Study overall: Blood was drawn at initial diagnosis, before any treatment. The study's findings and limits: The model forecast ophthalmopathy progression, reaching around 66% sensitivity and roughly 72% specificity.

The CDR3 totals 15 residues. Germline CDR1 LNHDA, CDR2 SQIVND (reference sequence). The V end lost 3 bases, the J end lost 1 base, and 12 bases lay between the germline ends. Ophthalmopathy donors showed moderate-to-severe activity, CAS ≥3, NOSPECS ≥4 and a duration under 3 months. Amplified TCR beta CDR3 regions were obtained using RNA transcripts as template. Scientists carried out first-round RT-PCR using HTBI primers and then a second-round multiplex PCR. TCRdb processed the multiplex PCR reads anew with MiXCR; each CDR3 protein has one entry. Of about 400,000 distinct CDR3 sequences listed, around 20% were seen once; the top ten hold 1.5% to 2%. This clonotype has at least ten counts. Its target is not known.

Material: peripheral blood. The chain employs TRBV19 and TRBJ2-5; D gene ambiguous. The receptor was derived from a woman aged 18-29 years with Graves' ophthalmopathy. This chain's CDR3 is CASSIRTTVQETQYF. In DNA form, the CDR3 reads TGTGCCAGTAGTATTAGGACGACGGTCCAAGAGACCCAGTACTTC.